Listed here are 27 T cell receptor beta chains from one sample, sequenced in a study of human T cells and chemical hapten exposure. Time point: pre-sensitization, week 0. Treatment described: therapeutic diphenylcyclopropenone sensitization with weekly scalp DPC. Each CDR3 protein gets one entry after TCRdb re-called the RACE reads with MiXCR. The sample includes a few hundred thousand distinct CDR3 sequences, about 5.4% seen only once; the top ten take under 9.5%. The material sequenced was whole blood, taken in connection with sensitization to the hapten diphenylcyclopropenone (DPC). The receptors were gathered from a woman between 18 and 30 years old with alopecia areata. Some clones in this sample may be carry-over from other donors' samples.

The rearrangement joins TRBV15 to TRBJ2-2, with D unresolved. Germline assignment: CDR1 LNHNV and CDR2 YYDKDF (reference sequence). Between the trimmed V and J ends, which lost 9 bases and 7 bases, there was a span of 18 bases. The CDR3 covers 14 residues. CDR3 amino acids: CATGLHSRIGELFF. In DNA, the CDR3 is TGTGCCACTGGGTTGCATAGCCGGATCGGGGAGCTGTTTTTT.

V and J are TRBV7-2 and TRBJ2-3; 9 bases agree with TRBD1. V gave up 5 bases and J gave up 3 bases; unmatched junction bases: 9. The CDR3 contains 16 residues. The V gene's germline CDR1 is SGHTA and CDR2 FQGNSA. CDR3 DNA sequence: TGTGCCAGCAGCCCCGGGGACAGGGATATAACAGATACGCAGTATTTT. Translation: CASSPGDRDITDTQYF.

This clonotype was counted between two and nine times. This chain connects TRBV20-1 to TRBJ1-6; 7 nucleotides match TRBD1. In germline, CDR1 is DFQATT, CDR2 SNEGSKA (reference sequence). With V trimmed by 0 bases and J by 9 bases, 11 bases remained unmatched. The CDR3 is 16 residues long. The CDR3 is CSARDLSGQLSSPLHF. The DNA of the CDR3 is TGCAGTGCTAGAGATCTCTCGGGACAGCTCAGTTCACCCCTCCACTTT.

This clonotype has ten or more counts. J is TRBJ2-7 and V is TRBV20-1, with a weak D call TRBD1 (5 bases). The CDR3 is 13 amino acids. V shed 5 bases and J shed 3 bases, with 14 bases lying between them. Looked up from germline, CDR1 is DFQATT and CDR2 is SNEGSKA (reference sequence). CDR3 sequence: CSAANPQGYEQYF. CDR3 nucleotide sequence: TGCAGTGCTGCCAATCCTCAGGGCTACGAGCAGTACTTC.

This clonotype was counted a few times. The chain has TRBV12-3 or TRBV12-4 and TRBJ2-3; TRBD1 agrees at 8 bases. V gave up 0 bases and J gave up 5 bases; unmatched junction bases: 7. This CDR3 is built from 16 residues. The CDR3: CASSLARRGPKDTQYF. CDR3 in DNA: TGTGCCAGCAGTTTAGCGCGCAGGGGGCCGAAAGATACGCAGTATTTT.

This clonotype was counted at least ten times. V is TRBV27 and J is TRBJ2-6, with 7 bases aligning to TRBD1. The CDR3 extends over 19 amino acids. Germline assignment: CDR1 MNHEY and CDR2 SMNVEV (reference sequence). V was pared by 3 bases and J by 2 bases, with 13 bases of the junction left unmatched. CDR3 protein: CASSFTSRGFRAGANVLTF. Written as DNA, the CDR3 is TGTGCCAGCAGTTTCACCTCCAGGGGGTTTAGAGCTGGGGCCAACGTCCTGACTTTC.

This clonotype was seen a handful of times. The chain couples TRBV5-1 to TRBJ2-7, with unresolved D. The V gene lost 1 base and the J gene lost 6 bases, with 11 bases spanning the gap. Germline assignment: CDR1 SGHRS and CDR2 YFSETQ. The CDR3 length is 13 residues. Written as DNA, the CDR3 is TGCGCCAGCAGCTTGACCAGCAACCGCGAGCAGTACTTC. Its translation is CASSLTSNREQYF.

The gene calls are TRBV19 and TRBJ2-1, with 9 bases matching TRBD1. This CDR3 contains 16 residues. V shed 6 bases, J shed 7 bases, and the junction held 13 bases outside the gene matches. Germline V CDR1 and CDR2: LNHDA, SQIVND (reference sequence). CDR3 bases: TGTGCCAGTAGGCCCACAGGGGGCTCCCGAACTAATGAGCAGTTCTTC. Translated, it gives CASRPTGGSRTNEQFF.

This clonotype appeared many times. The CDR3 protein is CSARETQAGDTGELFF. Here the CDR3 DNA reads TGCAGTGCTAGAGAAACCCAAGCGGGGGACACCGGGGAGCTGTTTTTT. This chain joins TRBV20-1 and TRBJ2-2; TRBD2 agrees at 8 bases. Germline-derived CDR1 and CDR2 are DFQATT and SNEGSKA (reference sequence). The CDR3 runs to 16 residues. J gave up 3 bases and V 0 bases, and 6 bases lay outside the gene matches.

In DNA, the CDR3 is TGCGCCAGCAGCACCGGACAGGCTGAGAACACTGAAGCTTTCTTT. It specifies CASSTGQAENTEAFF. This chain links TRBV5-1 with TRBJ1-1; TRBD1 matches 7 bases. V was clipped by 4 bases and J by 1 base; unmatched bases: 7. The CDR3 has 15 amino acids. In germline, CDR1 is SGHRS, CDR2 YFSETQ.

The chain links TRBV29-1 to TRBJ1-5, with a tentative D call TRBD1 (5 bases). The germline gives CDR1 SQVTM, CDR2 ANQGSEA. V dropped 6 bases and J dropped 6 bases, with 12 bases sitting between them. This CDR3 has 12 residues. CDR3 DNA: TGCAGCGTCTTCTCCCAGGGTCAGCCCCAGCATTTT. Translating it yields CSVFSQGQPQHF. Variable domain in full (rest from reference TRBV29-1 and TRBJ1-5): SAVISQKPSRDICQRGTSLTIQCQVDSQVTMMFWYRQQPGQSLTLIATANQGSEATYESGFVIDKFPISRPNLTFSTLTVSNMSPEDSSIYLCSVFSQGQPQHFGDGTRLSIL.

As regards this clonotype: One end of the junction varies from germline; a read error may be responsible. The chain carries TRBV7-9 and TRBJ1-5; 7 bases are a match to TRBD1. There are 16 residues in the CDR3. Germline CDR1 is SEHNR and CDR2 is FQNEAQ (reference sequence). CDR3 in DNA: TGTGCCAGCAGCCGATCTGGGGACAGAGGGAATCTGCCCCAGCATTTT. Amino acids: CASSRSGDRGNLPQHF.

This clonotype occurred many times. The chain employs TRBV29-1 and TRBJ2-5; 12 bases are a match to TRBD1. Germline lookup yields CDR1 SQVTM and CDR2 ANQGSEA. This CDR3 has 13 residues. Trimming cost V 6 bases and J 2 bases; bases outside gene matches: 1. The CDR3 spells CSVGQGAQETQYF. The CDR3 DNA is TGCAGCGTGGGACAGGGGGCTCAAGAGACCCAGTACTTC. Full variable domain (missing parts from reference TRBV29-1 and TRBJ2-5): SAVISQKPSRDICQRGTSLTIQCQVDSQVTMMFWYRQQPGQSLTLIATANQGSEATYESGFVIDKFPISRPNLTFSTLTVSNMSPEDSSIYLCSVGQGAQETQYFGPGTRLLVL.

This sequence joins TRBV6-5 and TRBJ2-5, with D perhaps matching TRBD1 (6 bases). The CDR3 has 13 residues. Trimming took off 5 bases at V and 2 bases at J, with 9 bases between the two ends. From germline, CDR1 is MNHEY and CDR2 SVGAGI. The CDR3 DNA is TGTGCCAGCAGTGGGACAACTCAAGAGACCCAGTACTTC. Its translation is CASSGTTQETQYF.

This clonotype has more than one count but fewer than ten. The J gene is TRBJ1-2, the V gene TRBV6-5, with 7 positions matching TRBD1. The CDR3 covers 14 residues. With V trimmed by 7 bases and J by 8 bases, 13 bases remained unmatched. The germline V gene has CDR1 MNHEY and CDR2 SVGAGI. The CDR3 nucleotides read TGTGCCAGCAAGATAGAGGGACAGACAGACGGCTACACCTTC. The encoded protein is CASKIEGQTDGYTF.

In its sample, this clonotype was seen many times. CDR3 loop: CASSYRVGELFF. Written as DNA, the CDR3 is TGTGCCAGCAGTTATCGGGTCGGGGAGCTGTTTTTT. The J gene is TRBJ2-2, the V gene TRBV6-5; the D is unclear. Trimming stripped 3 bases from V and 7 bases from J, with 6 bases between. Per the germline V gene, CDR1 is MNHEY and CDR2 is SVGAGI. The CDR3 length is 12 residues.

A few counts support this clonotype. J is TRBJ2-7 and V is TRBV4-2; TRBD2 might be the D (6 bases). V lost 5 bases to trimming and J lost 4 bases, with 15 bases between them. The CDR3 is 14 amino acids. Germline lookup yields CDR1 LGHNA and CDR2 YNFKEQ. The CDR3 protein is CASSEGLSLYEQYF. In DNA form, the CDR3 reads TGTGCCAGCAGCGAAGGACTATCACTTTACGAGCAGTACTTC.

This clonotype was seen ten or more times. The rearrangement links TRBV2 to TRBJ1-5, with unresolved D. Germline-derived CDR1 and CDR2 are SNHLY and FYNNEI. V was shortened by 2 bases and J by 5 bases, with 7 bases between the two germline ends. This CDR3 spans 13 amino acids. CDR3 amino acids: CASSERADQPQHF. CDR3 nucleotides: TGTGCCAGCAGTGAAAGGGCAGATCAGCCCCAGCATTTT. The whole variable domain, filled in from reference TRBV2 and TRBJ1-5, reads EPEVTQTPSHQVTQMGQEVILRCVPISNHLYFYWYRQILGQKVEFLVSFYNNEISEKSEIFDDQFSVERPDGSNFTLKIRSTKLEDSAMYFCASSERADQPQHFGDGTRLSIL.

This clonotype was counted ten times or more. V usage is TRBV4-1 and J usage is TRBJ1-5, with no clear D. V was shortened by 0 bases and J by 1 base, with 10 bases between the two germline ends. The CDR3 has 16 amino acids. Germline V gives CDR1 MGHRA, CDR2 YSYEKL. CDR3 nucleotides: TGCGCCAGCAGCCAAGATCCCCAAGGGAGCAATCAGCCCCAGCATTTT. Translating gives CASSQDPQGSNQPQHF.

This clonotype appeared many times. The V call is TRBV7-9, the J call TRBJ1-4, with TRBD1 identical over 9 bases. The CDR3 runs to 14 residues. Trimming at V came to 7 bases and at J to 8 bases, leaving 8 bases not matched to a gene. Germline CDR1 is SEHNR and CDR2 is FQNEAQ (reference sequence). CDR3: CASTFTGGEEKLFF. For the CDR3, the DNA is TGTGCCAGCACCTTTACAGGGGGCGAGGAAAAACTGTTTTTT.

This clonotype was recorded at least ten times. The V and J genes are TRBV29-1 and TRBJ2-7; 7 positions match TRBD1. V lost 6 bases and J lost 0; bases outside the gene matches: 8. This CDR3 is 14 amino acids long. CDR1 SQVTM and CDR2 ANQGSEA come from the germline V gene. The CDR3 region has the DNA TGCAGCGTAGCTCGACAGGGAATCTCCTACGAGCAGTACTTC. Amino acid sequence: CSVARQGISYEQYF.

This clonotype showed up just a few times. The chain has TRBV7-8 and TRBJ2-7; 7 nucleotides agree with TRBD2. Germline CDR1 is SGHVS and CDR2 is FQNEAQ. With V trimmed by 5 bases and J by 3 bases, 7 bases remained unmatched. The CDR3 consists of 14 residues. The chain's CDR3 is CASSGVRGNYEQYF. In DNA, the CDR3 is TGTGCCAGCAGCGGAGTGCGGGGGAACTACGAGCAGTACTTC.

This clonotype appeared a few times. The V gene is TRBV2, the J gene TRBJ2-7; the D gene is possibly TRBD1 (5 bases). Germline CDR1 and CDR2: SNHLY and FYNNEI. The V end lost 10 bases, the J end lost 1 base, and 14 bases lay between the germline ends. The CDR3 has 13 residues. This chain's CDR3 is CATGRQGSYEQYF. Written as DNA, the CDR3 is TGTGCCACCGGCCGCCAGGGATCCTACGAGCAGTACTTC.

The rearrangement uses TRBV2 and TRBJ2-1; TRBD1 is a possible D gene (6 bases). Looked up from germline, CDR1 is SNHLY and CDR2 is FYNNEI. V was clipped by 4 bases and J by 9 bases, with 16 bases between them. CDR3 length: 14 amino acids. The CDR3 region is CASSVVAGVSEQFF. As DNA, the CDR3 is TGTGCCAGCAGTGTAGTGGCAGGGGTTAGTGAGCAGTTCTTC.

For this clonotype: Just one base apart from a much larger clone, this may be a read error. The chain is built from TRBV15 and TRBJ2-3; D uncertain. V dropped 5 bases and J dropped 2 bases, with 8 bases sitting between them. Per germline, CDR1 LNHNV and CDR2 YYDKDF (reference sequence). This CDR3 region has 13 residues. The CDR3 here is CATSGRNTDTQYF. The DNA of the CDR3 is TGTGCCACCAGCGGACGGAACACAGATACGCAGTATTTT.

Ten or more counts support this clonotype. In nucleotides, the CDR3 is TGCAGTGCTAGAGATCAGGTGGCAGGGAATAACTATGGCTACACCTTC. Encoded protein: CSARDQVAGNNYGYTF. The chain uses TRBV20-1 and TRBJ1-2, with a possible D match to TRBD1 (5 bases). Germline loops: CDR1 DFQATT, CDR2 SNEGSKA (reference sequence). Trimming shortened V by 0 bases and J by 1 base, and 15 bases separated the two germline ends. The CDR3 is made up of 16 amino acids.

As for this clonotype: A much more abundant neighbour one base away suggests this may be a read error. The CDR3 does not close with the conserved phenylalanine or tryptophan, likely indicating a read error. The rearrangement joins TRBV12-3 or TRBV12-4 to TRBJ2-2; TRBD2 matches 10 bases. This CDR3 has 14 amino acids. The trim removed 9 bases at V and 3 bases at J, leaving 4 bases unmatched. For the CDR3, the DNA is TGTGCCAGTAATAGCGGGGGGTACACCGGGGAGCTGTTTCTT. Translated, it gives CASNSGGYTGELFL.